Below, 9 T cell receptor beta chains from the same sample are listed, as sequenced in a study of blood T cell repertoires in COVID-19. Data came from immunoSEQ multiplex PCR; TCRdb stores just in-frame clones and leaves some out. The repertoire holds about 140,000 clones, with more than 65% as singletons. Sequencing was performed on peripheral blood. The receptors shown here come from a man in his 60s with active or convalescent COVID-19.

This rearrangement joins TRBV15 to TRBJ2-5, with D tentatively TRBD1 (5 bases). The germline V gene has CDR1 LNHNV and CDR2 YYDKDF (reference sequence). This CDR3 region has 16 residues. V lost 3 bases and J 5 bases, leaving 19 bases between the germline ends. This chain's CDR3 is CATSRVGAHLRETQYF. In nucleotides, the CDR3 is TGTGCCACCAGCAGGGTAGGGGCTCACCTCCGGGAGACCCAGTACTTC.

DNA of the CDR3: TGTGCCACCAGGGACACATGGACCGGGGAGCTGTTTTTT. It yields the protein CATRDTWTGELFF. The genes are TRBV24-1 and TRBJ2-2; tentative D call: TRBD1 (5 bases). The CDR3 runs to 13 residues. Between the trimmed V and J ends, which lost 7 bases and 5 bases, there was a span of 10 bases. From germline, CDR1 is KGHDR and CDR2 SFDVKD.

The V gene is TRBV6-5, the J gene TRBJ1-1; 8 bases align to TRBD1. The CDR3 totals 15 residues. The V and J ends lost 2 bases and 2 bases, in that order; junction bases with no gene match: 4. Germline CDR1 reads MNHEY; CDR2 reads SVGAGI. CDR3 sequence (DNA): TGTGCCAGCAGTTACCCGACAGGGGTTAACACTGAAGCTTTCTTT. It yields the protein CASSYPTGVNTEAFF.

The rearrangement links TRBV13 to TRBJ1-5; 8 nucleotides align to TRBD1. CDR3 length: 15 amino acids. From germline, CDR1 is PRHDT and CDR2 FYEKMQ (reference sequence). V gave up 5 bases and J gave up 2 bases; unmatched junction bases: 5. The CDR3 protein is CASSAGGQGNQPQHF. DNA for the CDR3: TGTGCCAGCAGCGCAGGGGGACAGGGCAATCAGCCCCAGCATTTT.

The CDR3 region has the DNA TGTGCCAGCAGCTTATTACGGGAAAATTATGGCTACACCTTC. Translation: CASSLLRENYGYTF. This rearrangement joins TRBV7-2 to TRBJ1-2, with D uncertain. The CDR3 is 14 amino acids. V gave up 2 bases and J gave up 5 bases, with 12 bases separating them. Germline CDR1 SGHTA, CDR2 FQGNSA. The full variable domain, in which reference TRBV7-2 and TRBJ1-2 provide the parts outside the CDR3, is GAGVSQSPSNKVTEKGKDVELRCDPISGHTALYWYRQSLGQGLEFLIYFQGNSAPDKSGLPSDRFSAERTGGSVSTLTIQRTQQEDSAVYLCASSLLRENYGYTFGSGTRLTVV.

CDR3 nucleotide sequence: TGTGCCTGGAGCGCGGGAGGGCAGGGGACCCAGTACTTC. As protein: CAWSAGGQGTQYF. This chain uses TRBV30 with TRBJ2-5; TRBD2 matches at 9 bases. V lost 3 bases, J lost 7 bases, and 6 bases stayed unmatched. Germline CDR1 GTSNPN, CDR2 SVGIG (reference sequence). This CDR3 is built from 13 residues. The full variable domain, completed using reference TRBV30 and TRBJ2-5, is SQTIHQWPATLVQPVGSPLSLECTVEGTSNPNLYWYRQAAGRGLQLLFYSVGIGQISSEVPQNLSASRPQDRQFILSSKKLLLSDSGFYLCAWSAGGQGTQYFGPGTRLLVL.

The chain is built from TRBV28 and TRBJ1-1; a possible D gene is TRBD1 (5 bases). Germline V gene data show CDR1 as MDHEN and CDR2 as SYDVKM. Deletions cut 8 bases from V and 5 bases from J, with 9 bases between. The length of the CDR3 is 11 residues. CDR3: CASGALTEAFF. The CDR3 nucleotides are TGTGCCAGCGGGGCTTTAACTGAAGCTTTCTTT.

V gene TRBV10-3 combines with J gene TRBJ1-1; 10 nucleotides agree with TRBD1. The CDR3 totals 15 residues. The germline V gene has CDR1 ENHRY and CDR2 SYGVKD. Trimming removed 6 bases from V and 0 bases from J; junction bases left unmatched: 4. The CDR3: CAIRSGTGVNTEAFF. The CDR3 region has the DNA TGTGCCATCAGATCCGGGACAGGGGTGAACACTGAAGCTTTCTTT.

This chain connects TRBV7-8 to TRBJ1-1; no clear D. This CDR3 has 17 residues. V was clipped by 1 base and J by 4 bases, with 19 bases between them. The V gene's germline CDR1 is SGHVS and CDR2 FQNEAQ. The CDR3 bases are TGTGCCAGCAGCTTAGTACCCCCGGGAACTGTAGGCACTGAAGCTTTCTTT. This sequence encodes CASSLVPPGTVGTEAFF.